The rows below give T cell receptor beta chains drawn from one sample of a study of blood T cell repertoires in COVID-19. Repertoires were generated with immunoSEQ multiplex PCR, while TCRdb's copy carries only in-frame clones and drops some. Of around 80,000 clones in the sample, about 84% were seen once. The source material was peripheral blood. These receptors came from a human donor in a cohort sampled during active COVID-19. Both conserved end residues are part of each CDR3. D genes are given only for firm matches. Not every row has a clone size; where given, it reads once, few, many or a size class.

j_gene,abundance,d_gene,v_gene,CDR3nt,CDR3aa
TRBJ1-1,.,TRBD1,TRBV4-1,TGCGCCAGCAGCCAAGAAGGGACAGGGCTTCGCACTGAAGCTTTCTTT,CASSQEGTGLRTEAFF
TRBJ2-1,.,.,TRBV2,TGTGCCAGTTTCCGCCAGGGAATTGAGCAGTTCTTC,CASFRQGIEQFF
TRBJ2-7,.,.,TRBV11-1,TGTGCCAGCAGTTCCGGGACTTCATACTACGAGCAGTACTTC,CASSSGTSYYEQYF
TRBJ2-7,.,TRBD2,TRBV4-2,TGTGCCAGCAGCTCAACTAGCGAACCCTACGAGCAGTACTTC,CASSSTSEPYEQYF
TRBJ2-7,.,TRBD2,TRBV19,TGTGCCAGTAGCAAAGGGACTAGCGGGGTTGGGGAGCAGTACTTC,CASSKGTSGVGEQYF
TRBJ1-1,.,.,TRBV5-6,TGTGCCAGCAGCTCCCTCCGGGAAATGAACACTGAAGCTTTCTTT,CASSSLREMNTEAFF
TRBJ1-3,few,TRBD1,TRBV14,TGTGCCAGCAGCCATTTGGACAGGAGCTCTGGAAACACCATATATTTT,CASSHLDRSSGNTIYF
TRBJ1-2,few,TRBD1,TRBV28,TGTGCCAGCAGTTTAAATATGGGACAGGGTGAATATGGCTACACCTTC,CASSLNMGQGEYGYTF
TRBJ2-3,.,.,TRBV10-1,TGCGCCAGCAGTGAGTCGGCTTTCTTATTTGGGCGGGGGCCGCTCACAGATACGCAGTATTTT,CASSESAFLFGRGPLTDTQYF
TRBJ1-2,.,.,TRBV19,TGTGCCAGTAGTTTTGGGGGCTACTATGGCTACACCTTC,CASSFGGYYGYTF
TRBJ1-5,.,TRBD1,TRBV2,TGTGCCAGCAGGACAGGGAGGTTTAGCAATCAGCCCCAGCATTTT,CASRTGRFSNQPQHF
TRBJ2-1,.,.,TRBV5-1,TGCGCCAGCAGTTCCGGGGGGCCCTACAATGAGCAGTTCTTC,CASSSGGPYNEQFF
TRBJ2-5,.,TRBD2,TRBV11-2,TGTGCCAGCAGCTTAGGCGGGGGGGAATGGGAGACCCAGTACTTC,CASSLGGGEWETQYF
TRBJ2-1,.,.,TRBV7-9,TGTGCCAGCAGAAAAGGAGGTGCACAGGAGCAGTTCTTC,CASRKGGAQEQFF
TRBJ1-5,.,.,TRBV5-6,TGTGCCAGCAGCTTGGGGGGGGAGTCATTCAATCAGCCCCAGCATTTT,CASSLGGESFNQPQHF
TRBJ1-2,.,TRBD1,TRBV5-1,TGCGCCAGCAGCCAGACAGGGGATCGTGGCTACACCTTC,CASSQTGDRGYTF
TRBJ1-4,.,.,TRBV3-1/TRBV3-2,TGTGCCAGCAGCCGCCTATTCGGGGGTAAACTGAGAACTAATGAAAAACTGTTTTTT,CASSRLFGGKLRTNEKLFF
TRBJ2-2,.,.,TRBV28,TGTGCCAGCAGTTTATCCTCAGGGGTCACCGGGGAGCTGTTTTTT,CASSLSSGVTGELFF
TRBJ1-6,.,.,TRBV19,TGTGCCAGTAGTAACCCAACAGGGAGGGTCCTGTATTCACCCCTCCACTTT,CASSNPTGRVLYSPLHF
TRBJ1-1,.,.,TRBV4-1,TGCGCCAGCAGCCCGTACACTATGAACACTGAAGCTTTCTTT,CASSPYTMNTEAFF
TRBJ2-5,.,.,TRBV10-1,TGCGCCAGCAGTTCCACGGAGGAATCAGAGACCCAGTACTTC,CASSSTEESETQYF
TRBJ1-2,.,.,TRBV5-1,TGCGCCAGCAGCTTAAATGTCAGATATGGCTACACCTTC,CASSLNVRYGYTF
TRBJ2-1,once,TRBD1,TRBV14,TGTGCCAGCAGCCGCTTACTGGGGGTGGGGACAGCTCTGGGGTCCTACAATGAGCAGTTCTTC,CASSRLLGVGTALGSYNEQFF
TRBJ2-3,.,TRBD1,TRBV5-1,TGCGCCAGCAGCACGACAGGGCGCACAGATACGCAGTATTTT,CASSTTGRTDTQYF
TRBJ2-1,.,.,TRBV5-4,TGTGCCAGCAGCTTGGGAGCGGTGGCCTACAATGAGCAGTTCTTC,CASSLGAVAYNEQFF
TRBJ2-7,.,.,TRBV11-2,TGTGCCAGCAGCTTAGACGGCAGGGCGGTCGAGCAGTACTTC,CASSLDGRAVEQYF
TRBJ1-1,medium-sized,TRBD1,TRBV19,TGTGCCAGTAGTTTCCGGACAGGGAGGGGCACTGAAGCTTTCTTT,CASSFRTGRGTEAFF
TRBJ1-4,.,.,TRBV21-1,TGTGCCAGCAGCAAAGCGTCTGGGGACAGGGGAATCAGCACTAATGAAAAACTGTTTTTT,CASSKASGDRGISTNEKLFF
TRBJ2-5,few,.,TRBV7-9,TGTGCCAGCAAACAGGGAGGGAACCAAGAGACCCAGTACTTC,CASKQGGNQETQYF
TRBJ1-5,.,TRBD1,TRBV7-8,TGTGCCAGCAGCTTAGCGAACAGGGGGATTCAGCCCCAGCATTTT,CASSLANRGIQPQHF
TRBJ1-4,.,.,TRBV12-3/TRBV12-4,TGTGCCAGCAGGACGGGGGGTGAAAAACTGTTTTTT,CASRTGGEKLFF
TRBJ2-6,.,TRBD1,TRBV18,TGTGCCAGCTCACGACAGGGAAGCTCTGGGGCCAACGTCCTGACTTTC,CASSRQGSSGANVLTF
TRBJ1-1,.,.,TRBV5-6,TGTGCCAGCAGCGCCGGTACAGGGAACACTGAAGCTTTCTTT,CASSAGTGNTEAFF
TRBJ2-2,.,.,TRBV19,TGTGCCAGTAGCCCGGGACACATCACCGGGGAGCTGTTTTTT,CASSPGHITGELFF
TRBJ2-3,once,TRBD1,TRBV5-1,TGCGCCAGCCGGCCGGGACAGGGTGTAGTAGATACGCAGTATTTT,CASRPGQGVVDTQYF
TRBJ2-1,.,.,TRBV19,TGTGCCAGTTCGGGTCATAAATCCTACAATGAGCAGTTCTTC,CASSGHKSYNEQFF
TRBJ1-2,.,.,TRBV27,TGTGCCAGCACTACTCGGCCCGGGGGGGGCTATGGCTACACCTTC,CASTTRPGGGYGYTF
TRBJ1-6,.,.,TRBV28,TGTGCCAGCAGATCTTCGGGAACTTATAATTCACCCCTCCACTTT,CASRSSGTYNSPLHF
TRBJ2-7,.,TRBD1,TRBV10-3,TGTGCCATCAGTGAGGGGACAGGGCCCCCGGGGGAGCAGTACTTC,CAISEGTGPPGEQYF
TRBJ1-1,.,.,TRBV9,TGTGCCAGCAGCCTCCATCTGGGCCAGGCTGAAGCTTTCTTT,CASSLHLGQAEAFF
TRBJ1-6,.,.,TRBV3-1/TRBV3-2,TGTGCCAGCAGACAGACACTGTATAATTCACCCCTCCACTTT,CASRQTLYNSPLHF
TRBJ1-4,few,TRBD1,TRBV5-6,TGTGCCAGCAGCTCGGACAGGGCTAGGGAAAAACTGTTTTTT,CASSSDRAREKLFF
TRBJ1-3,.,TRBD1,TRBV2,TGTGCCAGCAGGCCGGGGACAGCGTCTGGAAACACCATATATTTT,CASRPGTASGNTIYF
TRBJ1-3,.,TRBD1,TRBV12-3/TRBV12-4,TGTGCCAGCGCAGGGGGTGGAAACACCATATATTTT,CASAGGGNTIYF
TRBJ1-1,.,.,TRBV19,TGTGCCAGTAGTTCTTCGACAAGGACAGCGACGAACACTGAAGCTTTCTTT,CASSSSTRTATNTEAFF
TRBJ1-2,.,TRBD1,TRBV10-2,TGCGCCAGCAGAGGGGACAGGAACTATGGCTACACCTTC,CASRGDRNYGYTF
TRBJ2-5,.,.,TRBV4-1,TGCGCCAGCAGCCCCACAGGGATGGAGACCCAGTACTTC,CASSPTGMETQYF
TRBJ1-4,once,.,TRBV7-8,TGTGCCAGCAGCCGACAGGTCGGGGGTGAAAAACTGTTTTTT,CASSRQVGGEKLFF
TRBJ2-3,.,TRBD1,TRBV5-1,TGCGCCAGCAGCCGGACAGGGACAGATACGCAGTATTTT,CASSRTGTDTQYF
TRBJ1-1,few,.,TRBV6-1,TGTGCCAGCAGTGATAACTACCGCGCTGAAGCTTTCTTT,CASSDNYRAEAFF
TRBJ2-6,once,TRBD1,TRBV9,TGTGCCAGCAGCCAGACCGGGACAGGGAAGGGGTCTGGGGCCAACGTCCTGACTTTC,CASSQTGTGKGSGANVLTF
TRBJ2-7,.,.,TRBV5-6,TGTGCCAGCAGCCGAGAGGGAGAGCAGTACTTC,CASSREGEQYF